This TCR beta chain emerged from a study of post-analysis software for immune sequencing data. Background on the study: The disease courses covered relapsing-remitting, secondary progressive and progressive-relapsing multiple sclerosis. Overall study results and limits: By F measure, samples from a shared preparation batch strongly co-clustered. Controls significantly exceeded multiple sclerosis patients in normalized Chao1 diversity. Relative to controls, patients had about 5 TRBV segments at higher frequency, with TRBV5-6, TRBV5-1 and TRBV20-1 among these.

About this clonotype: Its antigen is not known. One end of the junction is discordant with germline, which a read error may explain.

Sequencing libraries made from TCR beta cDNA carried unique molecular identifiers. TCRdb itself ran the PCR reads through MiXCR, one entry per CDR3 protein. The repertoire includes about 760,000 distinct CDR3 sequences, about 32% of them detected once, and under 0.7% sits in the top ten. The CDR3 is made up of 13 amino acids. The germline V gene encodes CDR1 SGHAT and CDR2 FQNNGV. The sample taken for sequencing was blood. The TCR was taken from a girl aged 10 to 17 with multiple sclerosis. The rearrangement uses TRBV11-2 and TRBJ1-1; perhaps TRBD1 as D (5 bases). The CDR3 loop reads CASTWRGTTEAFF. The CDR3 nucleotides are TGTGCCAGCACCTGGCGGGGGACCACTGAGGCTTTCTTT.